Below are 13 T cell receptor beta chains sequenced from a single sample in a study of blood T cell repertoires in COVID-19. Profiling relied on immunoSEQ multiplex PCR, and the TCRdb table lists in-frame clones only, not all of them. The sample lists around 71,000 clones, approximately 80% occurring once. Sample: peripheral blood. The receptors were sampled from a man aged 25 to 40 with COVID-19, enrolled during active disease.

The chain links TRBV21-1 to TRBJ2-4; TRBD2, the table's D call, lacks a check against the DNA. TRBV21-1 is tagged as a pseudogene. The CDR3 loop spans 22 amino acids. CDR3 sequence (DNA): TGTGCCAGCAGCCCTAGGGACCCATCGGGACTAGCGGGGAGACTAGCCAAAAACATTCAGTACTTC. Encoded protein: CASSPRDPSGLAGRLAKNIQYF.

The rearrangement uses TRBV28 and TRBJ2-1; 8 bases are shared with TRBD2. CDR3 size: 14 residues. In germline, CDR1 is MDHEN, CDR2 SYDVKM. V shed 7 bases, J shed 4 bases, and the junction held 6 bases outside the gene matches. The DNA for the CDR3 is TGTGCCAGCATCCTTAGCGGGGTATACAATGAGCAGTTCTTC. This codes for CASILSGVYNEQFF.

The rearrangement links TRBV9 to TRBJ2-7, with 10 bases that match TRBD2. CDR1 and CDR2 (germline): SGDLS, YYNGEE. This CDR3 has 15 residues. J gave up 5 bases and V 5 bases, and 10 bases lay outside the gene matches. The CDR3 region is CASSGSGRAIDEQYF. The DNA of the CDR3 is TGTGCCAGCAGTGGAAGCGGGAGGGCCATAGACGAGCAGTACTTC.

This chain joins TRBV2 and TRBJ2-1, with 7 bases that match TRBD2. CDR3 size: 14 residues. In germline, CDR1 is SNHLY, CDR2 FYNNEI. V lost 4 bases, J lost 7 bases, and 7 bases stayed unmatched. The CDR3 sequence: CASSGWRERNEQFF. The CDR3, as DNA: TGTGCCAGCAGTGGCTGGCGGGAGAGAAATGAGCAGTTCTTC. The variable domain in full, with the rest retrieved from reference TRBV2 and TRBJ2-1, is EPEVTQTPSHQVTQMGQEVILRCVPISNHLYFYWYRQILGQKVEFLVSFYNNEISEKSEIFDDQFSVERPDGSNFTLKIRSTKLEDSAMYFCASSGWRERNEQFFGPGTRLTVL.

The chain combines TRBV6-5 with TRBJ1-5, with 7 nucleotides matching TRBD1. V trimming: 6 bases; J trimming: 3 bases; junction bases outside the gene matches: 8. The CDR3 extends over 15 amino acids. Looked up from germline, CDR1 is MNHEY and CDR2 is SVGAGI. Written as DNA, the CDR3 is TGTGCCAGCAGCCCCAGGGGGGCTACCAATCAGCCCCAGCATTTT. Translating gives CASSPRGATNQPQHF.

The genes are TRBV13 and TRBJ1-1, with 7 bases matching TRBD1. This CDR3 spans 15 amino acids. V trimming: 4 bases; J trimming: 5 bases; junction bases outside the gene matches: 10. Looked up from germline, CDR1 is PRHDT and CDR2 is FYEKMQ (reference sequence). This CDR3 is CASSSPRTGKTEAFF. CDR3 sequence (DNA): TGTGCCAGCAGCTCCCCGCGGACAGGAAAAACTGAAGCTTTCTTT.

The chain couples TRBV9 to TRBJ2-1; 10 bases agree with TRBD1. Germline CDR1 SGDLS, CDR2 YYNGEE. The CDR3 covers 15 residues. With 4 bases clipped from V and 8 bases from J, the junction kept 9 bases outside the gene matches. The CDR3 is CASSYLGQGIDEQFF. In DNA, the CDR3 is TGTGCCAGCAGCTATCTGGGACAGGGGATTGATGAGCAGTTCTTC.

The chain couples TRBV7-3 to TRBJ2-2, with 10 bases fitting TRBD2. Germline loops: CDR1 SGHTA, CDR2 FQGTGA. This CDR3 spans 15 amino acids. V dropped 4 bases and J dropped 5; count of bases not matched to a gene: 4. As DNA, the CDR3 is TGTGCCAGCAGCTCACTAGCGGGACAGACCGGGGAGCTGTTTTTT. Residues: CASSSLAGQTGELFF.

The chain joins TRBV28 to TRBJ2-1; 7 nucleotides align to TRBD1. V shed 7 bases, J shed 6 bases, and the junction held 12 bases outside the gene matches. Germline assignment: CDR1 MDHEN and CDR2 SYDVKM. CDR3 size: 15 residues. The CDR3 spells CASNYGTVLSNEQFF. In DNA, the CDR3 is TGTGCCAGCAACTACGGGACAGTCCTCAGCAATGAGCAGTTCTTC. Full variable domain (outside the CDR3, taken from reference TRBV28 and TRBJ2-1): DVKVTQSSRYLVKRTGEKVFLECVQDMDHENMFWYRQDPGLGLRLIYFSYDVKMKEKGDIPEGYSVSREKKERFSLILESASTNQTSMYLCASNYGTVLSNEQFFGPGTRLTVL.

The chain recombines TRBV7-2 with TRBJ1-2; 7 nucleotides match TRBD1. J was trimmed by 4 bases and V by 5 bases; bases with no gene match: 13. The CDR3 totals 16 residues. The germline V gene encodes CDR1 SGHTA and CDR2 FQGNSA. The CDR3 bases are TGTGCCAGCAGCCTAATGACAGGGAGATACGGCTATGGCTACACCTTC. Encoded protein: CASSLMTGRYGYGYTF.

This sequence joins TRBV7-3 and TRBJ2-1, with D possibly TRBD1 on 6 matching bases. Germline V CDR1 and CDR2: SGHTA, FQGTGA. Trimming took 4 bases from V and 1 from J, leaving 14 bases between them. The length of the CDR3 is 16 residues. The CDR3 DNA is TGTGCCAGCAGCTCTACTACAGGGTTATCCTACAATGAGCAGTTCTTC. It translates to CASSSTTGLSYNEQFF.

This clone was recorded once. The chain uses TRBV7-9 and TRBJ1-4; 9 bases agree with TRBD1. The CDR3 has 14 amino acids. V lost 5 bases and J lost 7; bases outside the gene matches: 5. CDR1 and CDR2 (germline): SEHNR, FQNEAQ (reference sequence). CDR3 nucleotides: TGTGCCAGCAGCAGGGACAGGGTTACTGAAAAACTGTTTTTT. Its protein product is CASSRDRVTEKLFF.

The chain has TRBV11-2 and TRBJ2-3; 11 nucleotides align to TRBD2. CDR3 size: 15 residues. Germline lookup yields CDR1 SGHAT and CDR2 FQNNGV. V shed 5 bases and J 4 bases; nucleotides not matched to a gene: 5. CDR3 coding DNA: TGTGCCAGCAGCAAACTAGCGGGAGAGGCAGATACGCAGTATTTT. Protein: CASSKLAGEADTQYF.